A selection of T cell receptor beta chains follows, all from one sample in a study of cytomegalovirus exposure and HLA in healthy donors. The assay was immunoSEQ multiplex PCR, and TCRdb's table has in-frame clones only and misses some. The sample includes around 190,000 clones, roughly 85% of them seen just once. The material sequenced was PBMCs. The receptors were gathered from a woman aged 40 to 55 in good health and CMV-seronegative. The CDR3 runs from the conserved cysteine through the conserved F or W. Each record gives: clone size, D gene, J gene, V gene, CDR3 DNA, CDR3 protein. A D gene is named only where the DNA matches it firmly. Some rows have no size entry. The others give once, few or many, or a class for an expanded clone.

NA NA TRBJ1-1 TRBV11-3 TGTGCCAGCAGCTTAGATCGGCCCGAGGCTGAAGCTTTCTTT CASSLDRPEAEAFF
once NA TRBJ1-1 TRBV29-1 TGCAGCGTTGAAGGTTCTTCCGGGGTGGCTTTCTTT CSVEGSSGVAFF
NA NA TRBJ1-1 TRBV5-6 TGTGCCAGCAGCTGGGCAAGGGGCACTGAAGCTTTCTTT CASSWARGTEAFF
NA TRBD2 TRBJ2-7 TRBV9 TGTGCCAGCAGCCAGTCCAGCGGGGGGGCCTACGAGCAGTACTTC CASSQSSGGAYEQYF
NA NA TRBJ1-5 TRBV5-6 TGTGCCAGCAGCTTGGCCGGCGGAGCTAGCGGTCAGCCCCAGCATTTT CASSLAGGASGQPQHF
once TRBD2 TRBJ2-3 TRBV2 TGTGCCAGCAGTGAAACAGGGCTCGCTAGCGGGAGACACACAGATACGCAGTATTTT CASSETGLASGRHTDTQYF
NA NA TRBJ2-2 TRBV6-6 TGTGCCAGCAGTTATCCCCGGACTAACACCGGGGAGCTGTTTTTT CASSYPRTNTGELFF
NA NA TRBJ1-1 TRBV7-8 TGTGCCAGCAGCCGTATCGGACAGAGGAACACTGAAGCTTTCTTT CASSRIGQRNTEAFF
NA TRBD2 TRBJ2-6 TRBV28 TGTGCCAGCACCTCGGGACTAGCGGGAGAGGCTGGGGCCAACGTCCTGACTTTC CASTSGLAGEAGANVLTF
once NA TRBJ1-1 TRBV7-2 TGTGCCAGCAGCGTAGACGGTCTAGGTGAAGCTTTCTTT CASSVDGLGEAFF
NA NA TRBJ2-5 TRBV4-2 TGTGCCAGCAGCCAAGACGTATCTCCAGGGAATATACGTTCCCAGTACTTC CASSQDVSPGNIRSQYF
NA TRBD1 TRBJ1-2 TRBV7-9 TGTGCCAGCAGCTTAGGTGGACAGGGGAATTCCCGAGGTGGCTACACCTTC CASSLGGQGNSRGGYTF
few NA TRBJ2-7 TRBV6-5 TGTGCCAGCACCGCAGGGGACCCCCCTTACGAGCAGTACTTC CASTAGDPPYEQYF
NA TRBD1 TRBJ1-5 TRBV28 TGTGCCAGCAGTGACCCGGGACAGGGGATTAGCAATCAGCCCCAGCATTTT CASSDPGQGISNQPQHF
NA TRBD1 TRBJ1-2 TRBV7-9 TGTGCCAGCTCCCAGGGGGCAGAGCCCCACTATGGCTACACCTTC CASSQGAEPHYGYTF
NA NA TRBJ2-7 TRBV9 TGTGCCAGCAGCCCCTCTGCCGGGGACTACGAGCAGTACTTC CASSPSAGDYEQYF
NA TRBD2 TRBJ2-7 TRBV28 TGTGCCAGCACCCCGGGACTAGCGGGGACCTACGAGCAGTACTTC CASTPGLAGTYEQYF
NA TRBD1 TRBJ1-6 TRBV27 TGTGCCAGCAGCCCTAGGGGACAGTATAATTCACCCCTCCACTTT CASSPRGQYNSPLHF
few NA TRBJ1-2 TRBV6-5 TGTGCCAGCAGTCCGGACAGCTATGGCTACACCTTC CASSPDSYGYTF
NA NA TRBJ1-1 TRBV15 TGTGCCACCACCAGGCACCGGGGCACTGAAGCTTTCTTT CATTRHRGTEAFF
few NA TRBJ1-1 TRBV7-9 TGTGCCAGCAGCGCCCGGACAACTTTCTTT CASSARTTFF
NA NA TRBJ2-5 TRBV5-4 TGTGCCAGCAGCTTGGGGGGGCTCGTGGAGACCCAGTACTTC CASSLGGLVETQYF
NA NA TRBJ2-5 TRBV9 TGTGCCAGCAGCCCCGGCCCGGGTCTAAGGGGGGAGACCCAGTACTTC CASSPGPGLRGETQYF
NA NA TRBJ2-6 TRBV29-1 TGCAGCGTCGGACACGACTCTGGGGCCAACGTCCTGACTTTC CSVGHDSGANVLTF
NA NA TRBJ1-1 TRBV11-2 TGTGCCAGCGGCCGGGGTACTGAAGCTTTCTTT CASGRGTEAFF
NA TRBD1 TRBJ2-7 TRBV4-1 TGCGCCAGCAGCCAAAGGCACCCCCGGGACAGCACCTCCTACGAGCAGTACTTC CASSQRHPRDSTSYEQYF
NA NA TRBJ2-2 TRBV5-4 TGTGCCAGCAGCCCGCAGGCGGGGAACACCGGGGAGCTGTTTTTT CASSPQAGNTGELFF
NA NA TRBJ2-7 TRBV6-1 TGTGCCAGCAGTGAAGGGCGGGGACAGACAATCTCCTACGAGCAGTACTTC CASSEGRGQTISYEQYF
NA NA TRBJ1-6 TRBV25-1 TGTGCCAGCATCGCAAGGGGTATGCATAATTCACCCCTCCACTTT CASIARGMHNSPLHF
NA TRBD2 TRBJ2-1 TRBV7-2 TGTGCCAGCAGCCGGCGGGAGTCAGTAATTGGGAATGAGCAGTTCTTC CASSRRESVIGNEQFF
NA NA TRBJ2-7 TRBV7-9 TGTGCCAGCAGCACGGAGGGATTTTCCTACGAGCAGTACTTC CASSTEGFSYEQYF
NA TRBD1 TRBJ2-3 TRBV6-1 TGTGCCAGCAGCGAAGCCCCCCGGACAGGGGGCACAGATACGCAGTATTTT CASSEAPRTGGTDTQYF
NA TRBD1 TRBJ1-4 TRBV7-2 TGTGCCAGCAGCTTTGGGGACAGGGGGCGCGGAAAACTGTTTTTT CASSFGDRGRGKLFF
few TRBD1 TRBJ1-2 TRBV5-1 TGCGCCAGCAGCTTGCGGACAGGGGGGATTGGCGGCTACACCTTC CASSLRTGGIGGYTF
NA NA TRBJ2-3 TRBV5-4 TGTGCCACCTCCCGGGTCCTAAGCACAGATACGCAGTATTTT CATSRVLSTDTQYF
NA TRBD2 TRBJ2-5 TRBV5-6 TGTGCCAGCAGCTTTGAGCGGGGGGCCTCCCAAGGGGAGACCCAGTACTTC CASSFERGASQGETQYF
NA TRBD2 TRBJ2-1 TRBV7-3 TGTGCCAGCAGCTTAACGGGCCTAGCGGCTGGAGCCCATGAGCAGTTCTTC CASSLTGLAAGAHEQFF
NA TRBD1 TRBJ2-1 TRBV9 TGTGCCAGCAGCCCGATACTAGGGGGCGCCTACAATGAGCAGTTCTTC CASSPILGGAYNEQFF
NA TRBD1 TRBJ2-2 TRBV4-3 TGCGCCAGCAGCCGCGGACAGGGTCAAAACACCGGGGAGCTGTTTTTT CASSRGQGQNTGELFF
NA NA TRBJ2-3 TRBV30 TGTGCCTGGAGTGTACAGGTCGGGGGTTTAGATACGCAGTATTTT CAWSVQVGGLDTQYF
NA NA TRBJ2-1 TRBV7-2 TGTGCCAGCAGCTTAGGGGCAGGGTTAAGCGAGCAGTTCTTC CASSLGAGLSEQFF
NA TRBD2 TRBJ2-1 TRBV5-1 TGCGCCAGCAACCCGACTAGCGGGAGAGGCAATGAGCAGTTCTTC CASNPTSGRGNEQFF
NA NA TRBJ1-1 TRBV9 TGTGCCAGCAGCCTTCCCCGGAGTAGTGAAGCTTTCTTT CASSLPRSSEAFF
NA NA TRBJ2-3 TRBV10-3 TGTGCCATCTCCTTCCCGGGGAGAGATACGCAGTATTTT CAISFPGRDTQYF
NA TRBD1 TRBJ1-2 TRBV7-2 TGTGCCAGCAGCCCGGACAGGGTTTCCGGCGGCTACACCTTC CASSPDRVSGGYTF
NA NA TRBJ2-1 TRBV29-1 TGCAGCGTTGATTGGGGTTTGGGTAGCGGAAACAATGAGCAGTTCTTC CSVDWGLGSGNNEQFF
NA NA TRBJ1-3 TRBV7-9 TGTGCCAGCAGCTTCCGGTCAGGGAAGATAGGAGACTCTGGAAACACCATATATTTT CASSFRSGKIGDSGNTIYF
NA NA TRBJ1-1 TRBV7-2 TGTGCCAGCAGCTTAGGGCAGATGAACACTGAAGCTTTCTTT CASSLGQMNTEAFF
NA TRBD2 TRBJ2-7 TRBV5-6 TGTGCCAGCAGCTTGTCGGCTAGCGGGGGCTCCTACGAGCAGTACTTC CASSLSASGGSYEQYF
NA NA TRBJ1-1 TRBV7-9 TGTGCCAGCACCGCGGGTGACACTGAAGCTTTCTTT CASTAGDTEAFF
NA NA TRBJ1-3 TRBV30 TGTGCCTGGAGTTCAGGGAGCGGGAAAAACACCATATATTTT CAWSSGSGKNTIYF
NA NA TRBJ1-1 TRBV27 TGTGCCAGCAGTTTACGTCAGATGAACACTGAAGCTTTCTTT CASSLRQMNTEAFF
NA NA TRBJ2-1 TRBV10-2 TGCGCCAGCAGTTTCGCGGGTGAGCAGTTCTTC CASSFAGEQFF
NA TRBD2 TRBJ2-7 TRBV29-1 TGCAGCGTTGAATCCCGTGACAGCGGGAGCTCCTACGAGCAGTACTTC CSVESRDSGSSYEQYF
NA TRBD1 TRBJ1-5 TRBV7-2 TGTGCCAGCAGCTTAGGACAGGGATATCAGCCCCAGCATTTT CASSLGQGYQPQHF
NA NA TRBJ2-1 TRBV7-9 TGTGCCAGCAGCTTTCAGGGAAATAATGAGCAGTTCTTC CASSFQGNNEQFF
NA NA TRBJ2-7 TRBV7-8 TGTGCCAGCAGCATTCGAACCTACGAGCAGTACTTC CASSIRTYEQYF
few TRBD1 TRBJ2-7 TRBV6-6 TGTGCCAGCAGCGGGACAGCCTCCTCCGAGCAGTACTTC CASSGTASSEQYF
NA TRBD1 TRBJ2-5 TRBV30 TGTGCCTGGGGTCCGACAGGGGGAGAGACCCAGTACTTC CAWGPTGGETQYF
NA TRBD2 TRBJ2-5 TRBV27 TGTGCCAGCAGAGCGGGGGGCCTACAAGAGACCCAGTACTTC CASRAGGLQETQYF